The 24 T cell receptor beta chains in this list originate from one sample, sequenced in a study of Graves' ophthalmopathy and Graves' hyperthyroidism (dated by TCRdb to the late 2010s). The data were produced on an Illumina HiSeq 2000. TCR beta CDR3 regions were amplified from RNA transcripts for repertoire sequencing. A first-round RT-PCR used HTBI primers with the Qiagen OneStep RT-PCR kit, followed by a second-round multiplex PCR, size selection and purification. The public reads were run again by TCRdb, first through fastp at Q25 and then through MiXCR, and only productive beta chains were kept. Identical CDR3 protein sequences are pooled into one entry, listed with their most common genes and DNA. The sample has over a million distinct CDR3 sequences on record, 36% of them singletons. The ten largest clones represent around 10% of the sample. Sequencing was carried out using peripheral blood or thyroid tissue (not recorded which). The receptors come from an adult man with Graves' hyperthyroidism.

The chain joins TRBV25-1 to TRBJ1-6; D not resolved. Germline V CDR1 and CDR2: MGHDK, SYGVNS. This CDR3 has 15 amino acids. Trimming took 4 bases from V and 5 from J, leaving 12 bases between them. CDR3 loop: CASSGPGTDNSPLHF. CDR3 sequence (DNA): TGTGCCAGCAGTGGCCCCGGAACGGATAATTCACCCCTCCACTTT.

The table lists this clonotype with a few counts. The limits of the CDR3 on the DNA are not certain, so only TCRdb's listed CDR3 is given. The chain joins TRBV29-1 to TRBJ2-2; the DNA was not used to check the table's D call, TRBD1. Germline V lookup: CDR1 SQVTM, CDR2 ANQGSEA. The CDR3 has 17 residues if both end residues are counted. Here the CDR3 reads CSVEDTWARGRPGSCFF.

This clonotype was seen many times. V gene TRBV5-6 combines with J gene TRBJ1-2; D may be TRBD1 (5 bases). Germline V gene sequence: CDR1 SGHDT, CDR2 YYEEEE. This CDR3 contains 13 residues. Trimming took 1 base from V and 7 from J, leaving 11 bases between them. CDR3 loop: CASSLWGGGGYTF. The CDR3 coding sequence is TGTGCCAGCAGCTTGTGGGGGGGAGGTGGCTACACCTTC.

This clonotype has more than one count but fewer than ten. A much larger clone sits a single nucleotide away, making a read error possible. CDR3 residues: CRATLSGGGYTF. CDR3 DNA sequence: TGCCGTGCTACCCTCTCAGGGGGCGGCTACACCTTC. The chain is built from TRBV20-1 and TRBJ1-2; 8 bases fit TRBD1. The CDR3 length is 12 residues. CDR1 and CDR2 (germline): DFQATT, SNEGSKA (reference sequence).

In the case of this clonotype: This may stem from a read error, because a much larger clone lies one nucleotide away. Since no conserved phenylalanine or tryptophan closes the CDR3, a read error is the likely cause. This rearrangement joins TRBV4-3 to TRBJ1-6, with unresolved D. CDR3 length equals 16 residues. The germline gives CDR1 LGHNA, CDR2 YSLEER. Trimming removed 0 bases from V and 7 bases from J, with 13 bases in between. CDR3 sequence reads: CASSQDGSMDNSPLHL. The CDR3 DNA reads TGCGCCAGCAGCCAAGACGGCTCCATGGACAATTCACCCCTCCACCTT.

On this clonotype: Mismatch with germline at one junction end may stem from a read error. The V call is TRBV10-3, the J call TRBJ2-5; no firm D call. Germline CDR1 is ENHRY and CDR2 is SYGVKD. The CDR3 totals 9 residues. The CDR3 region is CAISETPYF. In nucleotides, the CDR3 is TGTGCCATCAGTGAGACCCCGTACTTC.

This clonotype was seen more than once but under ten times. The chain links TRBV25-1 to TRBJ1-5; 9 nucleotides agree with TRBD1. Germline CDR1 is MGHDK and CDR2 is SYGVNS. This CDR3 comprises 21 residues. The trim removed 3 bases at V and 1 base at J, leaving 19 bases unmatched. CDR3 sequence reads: CASSEPPGQGDPLGSNQPQHF. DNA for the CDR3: TGTGCCAGCAGTGAGCCACCGGGACAGGGAGACCCGCTAGGGAGCAATCAGCCCCAGCATTTT.

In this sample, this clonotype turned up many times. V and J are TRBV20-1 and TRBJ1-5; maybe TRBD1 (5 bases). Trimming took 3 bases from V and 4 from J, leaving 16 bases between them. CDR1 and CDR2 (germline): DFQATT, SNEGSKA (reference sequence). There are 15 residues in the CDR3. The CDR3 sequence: CSASTRDSRNQPQHF. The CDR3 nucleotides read TGCAGTGCTAGCACCCGAGACAGCCGGAATCAGCCCCAGCATTTT.

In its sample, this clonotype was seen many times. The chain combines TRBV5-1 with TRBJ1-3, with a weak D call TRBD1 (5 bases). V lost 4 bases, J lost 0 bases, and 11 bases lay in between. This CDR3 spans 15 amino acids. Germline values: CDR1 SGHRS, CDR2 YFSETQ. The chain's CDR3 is CASSGTELSGNTIYF. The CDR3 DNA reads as TGCGCCAGCAGCGGGACCGAGCTCTCTGGAAACACCATATATTTT.

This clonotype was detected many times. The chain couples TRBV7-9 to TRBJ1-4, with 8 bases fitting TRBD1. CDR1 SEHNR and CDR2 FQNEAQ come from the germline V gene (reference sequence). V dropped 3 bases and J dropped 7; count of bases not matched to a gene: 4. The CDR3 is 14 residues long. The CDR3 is CASSFGQGGEKLFF. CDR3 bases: TGTGCCAGCAGCTTCGGACAGGGCGGTGAAAAACTGTTTTTT.

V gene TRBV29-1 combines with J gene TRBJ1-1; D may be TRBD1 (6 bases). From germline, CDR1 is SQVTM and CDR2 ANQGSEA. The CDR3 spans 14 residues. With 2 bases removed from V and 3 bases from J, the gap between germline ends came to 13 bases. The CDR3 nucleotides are TGCAGCGTTGAACACCCGGACAGTTACACTGAAGCTTTCTTT. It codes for CSVEHPDSYTEAFF.

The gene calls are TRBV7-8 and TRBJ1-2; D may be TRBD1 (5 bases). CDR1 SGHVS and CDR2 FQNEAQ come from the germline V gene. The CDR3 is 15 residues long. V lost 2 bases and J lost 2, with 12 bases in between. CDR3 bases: TGTGCCAGCAGCTTAAGTCCGGGACTCAACTATGGCTACACCTTC. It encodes CASSLSPGLNYGYTF.

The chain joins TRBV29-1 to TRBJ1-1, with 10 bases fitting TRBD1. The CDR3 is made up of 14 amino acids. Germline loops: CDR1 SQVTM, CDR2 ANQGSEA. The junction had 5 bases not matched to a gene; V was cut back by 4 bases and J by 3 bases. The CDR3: CSVAGTGEDTEAFF. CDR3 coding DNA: TGCAGCGTTGCAGGGACAGGGGAGGACACTGAAGCTTTCTTT.

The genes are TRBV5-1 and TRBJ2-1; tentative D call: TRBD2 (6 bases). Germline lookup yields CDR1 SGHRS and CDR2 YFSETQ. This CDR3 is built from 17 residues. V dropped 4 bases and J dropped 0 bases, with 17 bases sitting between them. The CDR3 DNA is TGCGCCAGCAGCCGCCCGGAGCGGGTAAGCTCCTACAATGAGCAGTTCTTC. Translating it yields CASSRPERVSSYNEQFF.

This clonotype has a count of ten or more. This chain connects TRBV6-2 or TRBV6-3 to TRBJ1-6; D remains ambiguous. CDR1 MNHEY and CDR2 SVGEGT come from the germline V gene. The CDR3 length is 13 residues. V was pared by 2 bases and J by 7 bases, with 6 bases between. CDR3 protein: CASSYLKNSPLHF. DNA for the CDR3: TGTGCCAGCAGTTACCTGAAGAATTCACCCCTCCACTTT.

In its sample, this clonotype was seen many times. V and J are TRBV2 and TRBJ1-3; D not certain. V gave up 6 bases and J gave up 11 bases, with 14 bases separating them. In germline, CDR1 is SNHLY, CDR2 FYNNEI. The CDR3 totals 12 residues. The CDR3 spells CASSINTGAIYF. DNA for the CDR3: TGTGCCAGCAGCATCAACACGGGCGCCATATATTTT.

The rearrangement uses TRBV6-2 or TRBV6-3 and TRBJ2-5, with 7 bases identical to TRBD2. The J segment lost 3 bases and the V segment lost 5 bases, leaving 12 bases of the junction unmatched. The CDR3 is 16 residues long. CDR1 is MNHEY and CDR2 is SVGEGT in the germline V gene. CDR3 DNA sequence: TGTGCCAGCAGTCCCGGGACTACCGAAGTAGAAGAGACCCAGTACTTC. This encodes CASSPGTTEVEETQYF.

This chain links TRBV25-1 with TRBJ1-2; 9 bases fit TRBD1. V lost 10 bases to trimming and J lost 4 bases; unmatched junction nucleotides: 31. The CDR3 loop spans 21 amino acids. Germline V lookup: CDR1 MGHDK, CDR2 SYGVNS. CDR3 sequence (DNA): TGTGCCACCAACCAGGCTCCTATACAGGGACAGGGACACTTAAGATCCTATGGCTACACCTTC. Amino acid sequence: CATNQAPIQGQGHLRSYGYTF.

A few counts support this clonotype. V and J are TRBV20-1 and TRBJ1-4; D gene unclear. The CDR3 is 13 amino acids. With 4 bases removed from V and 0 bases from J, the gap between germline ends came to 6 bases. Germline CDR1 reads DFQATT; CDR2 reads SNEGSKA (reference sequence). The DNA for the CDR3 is TGCAGTGCTACAGAGTCAACTAATGAAAAACTGTTTTTT. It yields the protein CSATESTNEKLFF.

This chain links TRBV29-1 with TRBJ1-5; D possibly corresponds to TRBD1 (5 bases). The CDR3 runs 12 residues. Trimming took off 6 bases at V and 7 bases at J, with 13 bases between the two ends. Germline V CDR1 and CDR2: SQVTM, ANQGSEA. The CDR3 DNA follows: TGCAGCGTCGTGGGCAGGGCGCAGCCCCAGCATTTT. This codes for CSVVGRAQPQHF.

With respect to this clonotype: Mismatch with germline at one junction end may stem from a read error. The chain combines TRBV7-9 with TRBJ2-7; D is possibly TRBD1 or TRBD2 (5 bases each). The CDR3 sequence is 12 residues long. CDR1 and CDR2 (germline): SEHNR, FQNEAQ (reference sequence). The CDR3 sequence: CASSQGWGMQYF. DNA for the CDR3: TGCGCCAGCAGCCAAGGATGGGGGATGCAGTACTTC.

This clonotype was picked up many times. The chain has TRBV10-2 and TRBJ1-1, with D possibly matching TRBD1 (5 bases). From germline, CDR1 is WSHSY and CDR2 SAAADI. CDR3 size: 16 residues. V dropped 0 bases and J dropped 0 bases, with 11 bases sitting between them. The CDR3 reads CASSESTRGVNTEAFF. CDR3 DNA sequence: TGCGCCAGCAGTGAGTCTACCAGAGGGGTGAACACTGAAGCTTTCTTT.

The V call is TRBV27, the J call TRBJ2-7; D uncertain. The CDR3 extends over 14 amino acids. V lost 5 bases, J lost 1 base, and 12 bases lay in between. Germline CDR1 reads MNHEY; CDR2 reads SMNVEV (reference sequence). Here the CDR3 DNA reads TGTGCCAGCAGTCTCTACCACCAGTCCTACGAGCAGTACTTC. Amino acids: CASSLYHQSYEQYF.

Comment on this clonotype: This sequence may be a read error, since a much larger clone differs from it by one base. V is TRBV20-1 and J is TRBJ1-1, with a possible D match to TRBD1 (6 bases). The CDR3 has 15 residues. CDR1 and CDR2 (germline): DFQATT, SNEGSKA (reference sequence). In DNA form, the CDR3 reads TGCAGTGCTAGAACAGTTGGACAGCTGAACACTGAAGCTCTCTTT. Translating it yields CSARTVGQLNTEALF.